This TCR beta chain originates from a study of cytomegalovirus exposure and HLA in healthy donors. Overall study context: Within the Caucasian-associated ancestry cluster were around 80% of the approximately 400 genotyped donors.

The donors gave bone marrow, and they were healthy. This clone has more than one count but fewer than ten. The germline V gene encodes CDR1 MRHNA and CDR2 SNTAGT. This CDR3 has 15 amino acids. The ends lost 6 bases at V and 6 bases at J; junction bases unmatched: 7. PCR involved 60 Vbeta and 13 Jbeta primers. The data were produced by immunoSEQ multiplex PCR, yet TCRdb's version contains in-frame clones alone and is incomplete. In the table there are 160,000 or so clones, roughly 88% of which are singletons. The sequence derives from a middle-aged man in good health and CMV-seropositive. The chain recombines TRBV6-4 with TRBJ2-2; 10 bases align to TRBD2. The sample taken for sequencing was PBMCs. The CDR3 DNA sequence: TGTGCCAGCAGGCCCACTAGCGGGGTCCCCGGGGAGCTGTTTTTT. It yields the protein CASRPTSGVPGELFF.